These T cell receptor beta chains were read from a single sample in a study of blood T cell repertoires in COVID-19. Only in-frame clones appear in the TCRdb table, and some are missing; sequencing was by immunoSEQ multiplex PCR. The sample lists about 210,000 clones, about 91% occurring once. Specimen: PBMCs or T cells enriched from blood (not recorded which). Source of these receptors: a man between 18 and 29 years old with acute COVID-19. Both conserved end residues are part of each CDR3.

J gene,V gene,CDR3 protein
TRBJ2-3,TRBV27,CASSLAGVPDTQYF
TRBJ2-1,TRBV4-3,CASSQMSGMDNEQFF
TRBJ1-3,TRBV5-5,CASSPGSSGNTIYF
TRBJ2-3,TRBV3-1/TRBV3-2,CASSHRAAGPLTDTQYF
TRBJ1-5,TRBV3-1/TRBV3-2,CASSQDGGGNQPQHF
TRBJ1-1,TRBV18,CASSPEGGGRTEAFF
TRBJ2-3,TRBV5-4,CASSPKGFAGAADTQYF
TRBJ2-7,TRBV5-4,CASRQGLAGGNEQYF
TRBJ2-6,TRBV7-8,CASSLGVGGPGANVLTF
TRBJ2-2,TRBV9,CASSGKLAGGENTGELFF
TRBJ1-6,TRBV2,CASRRQGSSYNSPLHF
TRBJ1-2,TRBV7-3,CASSPAVGTGDGYTF
TRBJ2-1,TRBV18,CASSPGGQIYNEQFF
TRBJ2-7,TRBV6-2/TRBV6-3,CASSYETYEQYF